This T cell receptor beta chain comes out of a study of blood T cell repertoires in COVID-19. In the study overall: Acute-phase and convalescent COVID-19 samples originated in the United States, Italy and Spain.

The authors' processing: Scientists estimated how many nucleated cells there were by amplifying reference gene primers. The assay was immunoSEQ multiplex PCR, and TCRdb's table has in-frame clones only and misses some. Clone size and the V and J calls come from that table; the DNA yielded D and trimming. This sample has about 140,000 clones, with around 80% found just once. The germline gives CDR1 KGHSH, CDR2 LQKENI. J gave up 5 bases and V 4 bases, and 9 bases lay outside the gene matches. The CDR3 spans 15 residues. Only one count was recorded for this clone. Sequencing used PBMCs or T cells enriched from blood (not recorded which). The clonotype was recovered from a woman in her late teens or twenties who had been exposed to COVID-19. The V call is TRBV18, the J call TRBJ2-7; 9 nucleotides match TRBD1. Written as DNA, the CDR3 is TGTGCCAGCTCACGAGACGGGACAGGGTTCCACGAGCAGTACTTC. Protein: CASSRDGTGFHEQYF.